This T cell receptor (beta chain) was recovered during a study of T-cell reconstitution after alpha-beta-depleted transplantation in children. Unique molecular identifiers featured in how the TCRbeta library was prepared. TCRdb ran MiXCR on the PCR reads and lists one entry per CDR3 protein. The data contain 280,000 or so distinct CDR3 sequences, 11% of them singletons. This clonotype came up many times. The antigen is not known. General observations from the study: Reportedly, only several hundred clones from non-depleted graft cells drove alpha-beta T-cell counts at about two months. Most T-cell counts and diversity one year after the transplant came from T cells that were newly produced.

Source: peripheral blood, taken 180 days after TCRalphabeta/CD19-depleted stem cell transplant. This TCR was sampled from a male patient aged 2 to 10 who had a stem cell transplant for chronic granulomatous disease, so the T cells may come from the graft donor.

This CDR3 is CASSLWKTTGTKYEQYF. CDR3 nucleotide sequence: TGCGCCAGCAGCTTGTGGAAAACGACAGGTACCAAATACGAGCAGTACTTC. The chain recombines TRBV5-1 with TRBJ2-7, with D perhaps matching TRBD1 (6 bases). The CDR3 consists of 17 residues. Per the germline V gene, CDR1 is SGHRS and CDR2 is YFSETQ. V lost 1 base, J lost 4 bases, and 21 bases lay in between.